This is a list of T cell receptor beta chains from one sample in a study of blood T cell repertoires in COVID-19. Profiled with immunoSEQ multiplex PCR; TCRdb holds only in-frame clones, not every one. The sample lists around 240,000 clones; more than 70% were seen once. Material for sequencing was PBMCs or T cells enriched from blood (not recorded which). Receptor source: a woman aged 45-65 years who had recovered from COVID-19. Both conserved end residues are part of each CDR3. D genes are given only for firm matches. A clone size is listed for some rows: how often the clone was seen (once, few, many), or a class if it is expanded.

TRBV10-3	TRBJ1-2	-	few	CAISGSYVQNYGYTF	TGTGCCATCAGTGGGTCCTACGTACAGAACTATGGCTACACCTTC
TRBV12-3/TRBV12-4	TRBJ1-2	TRBD1	-	CASSGQGFDGYTF	TGTGCCAGCAGCGGACAGGGGTTTGATGGCTACACCTTC
TRBV5-4	TRBJ1-2	-	-	CASSDAWGVYGYTF	TGTGCCAGCAGCGATGCGTGGGGCGTGTATGGCTACACCTTC
TRBV2	TRBJ2-7	TRBD2	once	CASRFPATSVKSSYEQYF	TGTGCCAGCAGGTTTCCAGCCACTAGCGTGAAAAGCTCCTACGAGCAGTACTTC
TRBV10-1	TRBJ2-1	TRBD1	-	CASSEWTGGSEQFF	TGCGCCAGCAGTGAATGGACAGGGGGATCCGAGCAGTTCTTC
TRBV5-6	TRBJ1-6	-	-	CASSRGRANSPLHF	TGTGCCAGCAGCCGGGGGAGGGCAAATTCACCCCTCCACTTT
TRBV14	TRBJ1-2	-	-	CASSQDHTRVPVF	TGTGCCAGCAGCCAAGATCACACCCGGGTCCCCGTATTC
TRBV23-1	TRBJ1-2	-	-	CASSHNSWNYGYTF	TGCGCCAGCAGTCATAACTCTTGGAACTATGGCTACACCTTC
TRBV29-1	TRBJ2-7	TRBD1	-	CSVEGPDRPYEQYF	TGCAGCGTTGAAGGGCCGGACAGGCCCTACGAGCAGTACTTC
TRBV28	TRBJ1-2	TRBD1	-	CASSPLVGGSGYTF	TGTGCCAGCAGTCCTCTGGTAGGGGGCTCTGGCTACACCTTC
TRBV18	TRBJ1-4	TRBD1	once	CASSLQQGQPNEKLFF	TGTGCCAGCTCACTACAGCAGGGACAGCCTAATGAAAAACTGTTTTTT
TRBV2	TRBJ2-1	TRBD2	-	CASSERGLAGKREQFF	TGTGCCAGCAGTGAAAGGGGGCTAGCGGGGAAGAGAGAGCAGTTCTTC
TRBV19	TRBJ1-5	-	-	CASSKDRYQPQHF	TGTGCCAGTAGTAAGGACAGATATCAGCCCCAGCATTTT
TRBV4-1	TRBJ2-1	-	-	CASSQPYGLRNEQFF	TGCGCCAGCAGCCAACCCTACGGACTACGGAATGAGCAGTTCTTC
TRBV11-2	TRBJ1-4	TRBD1	-	CASSEGQNNEKLFF	TGTGCCAGCAGCGAGGGACAGAATAATGAAAAACTGTTTTTT
TRBV6-5	TRBJ2-7	TRBD1	-	CASSYSFTGVYEQYF	TGTGCCAGCAGTTACTCTTTTACAGGGGTATACGAGCAGTACTTC
TRBV19	TRBJ1-2	TRBD1	-	CASSTPGTGGVYGYTF	TGTGCCAGTAGTACCCCCGGGACAGGGGGCGTTTATGGCTACACCTTC
TRBV4-3	TRBJ2-2	-	-	CASSQDSGSGELFF	TGCGCCAGCAGCCAAGATTCGGGTTCCGGGGAGCTGTTTTTT
TRBV4-1	TRBJ2-7	-	few	CASSQVTSQWSYEQYF	TGCGCCAGCAGCCAAGTAACATCACAATGGAGCTACGAGCAGTACTTC
TRBV5-1	TRBJ2-6	-	-	CASSLILSGANVLTF	TGCGCCAGCAGCTTGATACTCTCTGGGGCCAACGTCCTGACTTTC
TRBV2	TRBJ1-2	-	-	CASSGTAQINYGYTF	TGTGCCAGCAGTGGGACAGCCCAGATCAACTATGGCTACACCTTC
TRBV5-6	TRBJ2-7	TRBD2	many	CASSLRLAFSYEQYF	TGTGCCAGCAGCTTGCGACTAGCCTTTTCCTACGAGCAGTACTTC
TRBV29-1	TRBJ2-5	TRBD2	few	CSVSGTSGWQETQYF	TGCAGCGTTTCCGGGACTAGCGGGTGGCAAGAGACCCAGTACTTC
TRBV9	TRBJ2-1	TRBD2	-	CASSVAGTSGNHNEQFF	TGTGCCAGCAGCGTAGCAGGGACTAGCGGAAATCACAATGAGCAGTTCTTC
TRBV11-3	TRBJ2-5	TRBD2	-	CASSSQRGGLKETQYF	TGTGCCAGCAGCTCCCAGCGGGGGGGATTAAAAGAGACCCAGTACTTC
TRBV7-6	TRBJ2-7	TRBD1	-	CASSPTPGQGPEEQYF	TGTGCCAGCAGTCCAACCCCGGGACAGGGGCCTGAGGAGCAGTACTTC
TRBV6-2/TRBV6-3	TRBJ1-2	TRBD1	-	CASSYSPGTGGGYTF	TGTGCCAGCAGTTACTCGCCAGGGACAGGAGGCGGCTACACCTTC
TRBV24-1	TRBJ2-1	TRBD2	-	CATSDSGRLGDEQFF	TGTGCCACCAGTGACAGCGGGAGGCTTGGGGATGAGCAGTTCTTC
TRBV12-5	TRBJ2-2	-	-	CASGLLAGNTGELFF	TGTGCTAGTGGTTTGCTGGCAGGGAACACCGGGGAGCTGTTTTTT
TRBV19	TRBJ2-1	TRBD2	once	CASSSRTSGRVHEQFF	TGTGCCAGTAGTTCCAGGACTAGCGGGAGAGTCCATGAGCAGTTCTTC
TRBV18	TRBJ2-2	TRBD1	-	CASSPGTGLTGELFF	TGTGCCAGCTCACCAGGGACAGGTCTGACCGGGGAGCTGTTTTTT
TRBV7-2	TRBJ2-7	-	-	CASSPGIADYEQYF	TGTGCCAGCAGCCCCGGGATAGCCGACTACGAGCAGTACTTC
TRBV28	TRBJ1-5	-	-	CASSSPGGGKDQPQHF	TGTGCCAGCAGTTCACCCGGGGGGGGGAAAGATCAGCCCCAGCATTTT
TRBV10-3	TRBJ1-1	TRBD1	-	CAIRLTGANTEAFF	TGTGCCATCAGACTCACAGGGGCGAACACTGAAGCTTTCTTT
TRBV28	TRBJ1-5	TRBD1	-	CASRVADRGHQPQHF	TGTGCCAGCAGGGTTGCGGACAGGGGGCATCAGCCCCAGCATTTT
TRBV6-5	TRBJ2-7	-	-	CASSYSIPTFLYEQYF	TGTGCCAGCAGTTACTCGATCCCCACATTTCTTTACGAGCAGTACTTC
TRBV11-2	TRBJ1-1	TRBD1	-	CASSWQGDTEAFF	TGTGCCAGCAGCTGGCAGGGGGACACTGAAGCTTTCTTT